Shown below are 13 T cell receptor beta chains from a single sample sequenced in a study of blood T cell repertoires in COVID-19. The repertoire was sequenced with immunoSEQ multiplex PCR; TCRdb's copy has only in-frame clones and lacks some. The repertoire has some 200,000 clones, approximately 90% of them found once; the top ten carry 15% to 20%. Sequencing was performed on peripheral blood. The receptor set was obtained from a man aged 50 or older with COVID-19, enrolled during active disease.

This chain uses TRBV18 with TRBJ1-2; 9 positions match TRBD1. The germline CDR1 and CDR2 sequences are KGHSH and LQKENI. The V gene end was trimmed by 6 bases and the J gene end by 9 bases; junction bases not matched to a gene: 5. This CDR3 is 12 amino acids long. Here the CDR3 reads CASSPDRGSYTF. DNA for the CDR3: TGTGCCAGCTCGCCGGACAGGGGAAGCTACACCTTC.

J is TRBJ2-1 and V is TRBV6-5; 8 bases align to TRBD2. This CDR3 region has 13 residues. V lost 7 bases, J lost 7 bases, and 6 bases stayed unmatched. CDR1 is MNHEY and CDR2 is SVGAGI in the germline V gene. The CDR3 coding sequence is TGTGCCAGCAAGAGAGCGGGGGTGAATGAGCAGTTCTTC. This sequence encodes CASKRAGVNEQFF.

The V gene is TRBV10-3, the J gene TRBJ2-1; the D gene is possibly TRBD1 (6 bases). This CDR3 is 17 amino acids long. Trimming shortened V by 0 bases and J by 3 bases, and 15 bases separated the two germline ends. Germline CDR1 and CDR2: ENHRY and SYGVKD. DNA of the CDR3: TGTGCCATCAGTGAGTCGACAGGATCTGGGAACTACAATGAGCAGTTCTTC. Translating it yields CAISESTGSGNYNEQFF.

The J gene is TRBJ1-5, the V gene TRBV23-1; perhaps TRBD1 as D (5 bases). TRBV23-1 is treated as an ORF (open reading frame) with a function not yet certain. V was cut by 3 bases and J by 6 bases, with 18 bases left in between. The CDR3 loop spans 16 amino acids. The CDR3: CASSHVVRAAGQPQHF. CDR3 DNA sequence: TGCGCCAGCAGTCATGTTGTCAGGGCGGCAGGTCAGCCCCAGCATTTT.

This chain links TRBV28 with TRBJ1-2; D unclear. Trimming removed 1 base from V and 6 bases from J, with 6 bases in between. This CDR3 comprises 12 residues. Germline V CDR1 and CDR2: MDHEN, SYDVKM. CDR3 in DNA: TGTGCCAGCAGTTTATTCGGGGATGGCTACACCTTC. This gives the protein CASSLFGDGYTF.

The V gene is TRBV19, the J gene TRBJ1-2; TRBD1 is a possible D gene (6 bases). Between the trimmed V and J ends, which lost 5 bases and 0 bases, there was a span of 13 bases. Germline CDR1 LNHDA, CDR2 SQIVND (reference sequence). The CDR3 totals 15 residues. CDR3 protein: CASSLFHRANYGYTF. Here the CDR3 DNA reads TGTGCCAGTAGTCTATTTCACAGGGCTAACTATGGCTACACCTTC.

V and J are TRBV28 and TRBJ1-6; possibly TRBD1 for D (6 bases). Trimming shortened V by 8 bases and J by 8 bases, and 10 bases separated the two germline ends. The CDR3 is made up of 12 amino acids. Germline CDR1 MDHEN, CDR2 SYDVKM. CDR3 loop: CASRDNDSPLHF. Here the CDR3 DNA reads TGTGCCAGCCGGGACAATGATTCACCCCTCCACTTT.

This sequence joins TRBV9 and TRBJ2-7, with D possibly TRBD2 on 6 matching bases. CDR1 is SGDLS and CDR2 is YYNGEE in the germline V gene. This CDR3 region has 15 residues. The ends were cut back, 4 bases at V and 2 bases at J, with 16 bases in the middle. The CDR3 reads CASSPSAEWAYEQYF. CDR3 coding DNA: TGTGCCAGCAGCCCTAGCGCCGAATGGGCCTACGAGCAGTACTTC.

V gene TRBV28 combines with J gene TRBJ1-1, with 8 bases aligning to TRBD1. Germline V gene lookup returns CDR1 MDHEN and CDR2 SYDVKM. This CDR3 is built from 16 residues. V was clipped by 5 bases and J by 2 bases; unmatched bases: 10. For the CDR3, the DNA is TGTGCCAGCAGTCCCCAATATGGACAGGGAAACACTGAAGCTTTCTTT. Translating it yields CASSPQYGQGNTEAFF.

The chain links TRBV5-1 to TRBJ2-1; 15 bases line up with TRBD2. Germline CDR1 is SGHRS and CDR2 is YFSETQ. The CDR3 sequence is 19 residues long. Trimming removed 5 bases from V and 0 bases from J; junction bases left unmatched: 9. Written as DNA, the CDR3 is TGCGCCAGCAGTCAACCGGGACTAGCGGGAGGTGGCTCCTACAATGAGCAGTTCTTC. Translation: CASSQPGLAGGGSYNEQFF.

This clone was seen just once. This same CDR3 is encoded by further DNA sequences in the sample. This chain connects TRBV6-2 or TRBV6-3 to TRBJ2-7; D is perhaps TRBD1 (6 bases). The CDR3 has 16 residues. Looked up from germline, CDR1 is MNHEY and CDR2 is SVGEGT. Trimming removed 2 bases from V and 2 bases from J, with 16 bases in between. The CDR3 DNA reads TGTGCCAGCAGTTACCCCGCTCAGGGGCCTCCCTACGAGCAGTACTTC. Its protein is CASSYPAQGPPYEQYF.

This rearrangement joins TRBV2 to TRBJ2-3; 7 bases fit TRBD1. V shed 11 bases and J 0 bases; nucleotides not matched to a gene: 14. The CDR3 is made up of 16 amino acids. Germline V CDR1 and CDR2: SNHLY, FYNNEI. CDR3 sequence reads: CAGQTGNDFSTDTQYF. The CDR3 DNA follows: TGTGCCGGGCAGACAGGGAATGACTTTAGCACAGATACGCAGTATTTT. The whole variable domain, remainder taken from reference TRBV2 and TRBJ2-3, is EPEVTQTPSHQVTQMGQEVILRCVPISNHLYFYWYRQILGQKVEFLVSFYNNEISEKSEIFDDQFSVERPDGSNFTLKIRSTKLEDSAMYFCAGQTGNDFSTDTQYFGPGTRLTVL.

The chain carries TRBV9 and TRBJ2-7, with 9 bases identical to TRBD2. Trimming at V came to 4 bases and at J to 2 bases, leaving 10 bases not matched to a gene. This CDR3 is built from 16 residues. Germline values: CDR1 SGDLS, CDR2 YYNGEE. The CDR3 reads CASSPSSGNFPYEQYF. CDR3 bases: TGTGCCAGCAGCCCCTCTAGCGGGAATTTTCCCTACGAGCAGTACTTC.